This entry concerns a single T cell receptor (beta chain). The CDR3 is made up of 15 amino acids. Germline CDR1 and CDR2: LGHNA and YSLEER. The V gene end was trimmed by 6 bases and the J gene end by 1 base; junction bases not matched to a gene: 5. This record belongs to a study of control samples from healthy donors and cancer patients. Assay used: immunoSEQ multiplex PCR; TCRdb lists only in-frame clones, some missing. The sample has roughly 79,000 clones; over 65% are singletons. The sample was blood. The V and J genes are TRBV4-3 and TRBJ2-3, with TRBD2 matching 9 bases. The TCR originated in a middle-aged man in good health. This CDR3 reads CASRARLAGTDTQYF. The CDR3 DNA follows: TGCGCCAGCAGGGCCAGACTAGCGGGCACAGATACGCAGTATTTT.